This TCR beta chain was recovered during a study of CD8 T cells in ankylosing spondylitis. Overall study results and limits: Several of the motif variants were reported before in synovial fluid and blood from reactive arthritis. Among TCR beta sequences, a motif of eight or nine highly homologous variants appeared characteristic of ankylosing spondylitis blood. With a CD8+ phenotype, disease-linked clones were relatively rare in peripheral blood. It was reported that disease-linked clones were significantly enriched in matched ankylosing spondylitis synovial fluid.

MiXCR was run by TCRdb on the 5' RACE reads, yielding one entry per CDR3 protein. Of 350,000 or so distinct CDR3 sequences in the sample, 14% to 15% were seen once. In its sample, this clonotype was seen many times. Its matching antigen is unknown. The CDR3 is 13 amino acids. The V gene end was trimmed by 7 bases and the J gene end by 5 bases; junction bases not matched to a gene: 7. This clonotype originated in a male donor with ankylosing spondylitis or in good health (not recorded which). Sample: blood, either unsorted or a sorted T cell fraction (not recorded which). This chain uses TRBV12-3 or TRBV12-4 with TRBJ2-7; 8 nucleotides align to TRBD1. CDR3 DNA sequence: TGTGCCAGCACCCGGACAGGGAGTAACGAGCAGTACTTC. This gives the protein CASTRTGSNEQYF.